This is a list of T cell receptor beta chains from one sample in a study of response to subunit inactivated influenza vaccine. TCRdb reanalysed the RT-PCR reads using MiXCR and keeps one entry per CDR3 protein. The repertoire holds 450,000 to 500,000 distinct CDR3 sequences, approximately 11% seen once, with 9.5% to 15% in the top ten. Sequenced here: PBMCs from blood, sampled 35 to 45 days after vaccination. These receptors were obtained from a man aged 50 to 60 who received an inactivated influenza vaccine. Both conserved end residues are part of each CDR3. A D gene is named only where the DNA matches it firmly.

cdr3_aa: CASSQGEDQGTQYF
v_call: TRBV3-1
d_call: NA

cdr3_aa: CASSFSKNIQYF
v_call: TRBV7-8
d_call: NA

cdr3_aa: CAISEVPASLAKNIQYF
v_call: TRBV10-3
d_call: NA

cdr3_aa: CASSQANMGQFF
v_call: TRBV3-1
d_call: NA

cdr3_aa: CASSPRFPKTQYF
v_call: TRBV12-3/TRBV12-4
d_call: NA

cdr3_aa: CASSILGELFF
v_call: TRBV19
d_call: NA

cdr3_aa: CASSLLARGGETQYF
v_call: TRBV7-8
d_call: TRBD2

cdr3_aa: CASTPGAGSLNTEAFF
v_call: TRBV5-1
d_call: NA

cdr3_aa: CASSQWVGETQYF
v_call: TRBV14
d_call: NA

cdr3_aa: CASSLADRVIYEQYF
v_call: TRBV5-6
d_call: NA

cdr3_aa: CASSLRTGGTGNTIYF
v_call: TRBV7-2
d_call: TRBD1

cdr3_aa: CATSDTQGASYPGANVLTF
v_call: TRBV24-1
d_call: TRBD1

cdr3_aa: CASSREVDPKYEQYF
v_call: TRBV5-1
d_call: TRBD2

cdr3_aa: CASSPGLAGGYQETQYF
v_call: TRBV4-3
d_call: TRBD2

cdr3_aa: CASSLDLQRKLFF
v_call: TRBV11-2
d_call: NA

cdr3_aa: CASSLTGEFDGYTF
v_call: TRBV5-1
d_call: TRBD1

cdr3_aa: CASSYMDREETQYF
v_call: TRBV12-3/TRBV12-4
d_call: TRBD1

cdr3_aa: CAISEWGGLGYEQYF
v_call: TRBV10-3
d_call: NA

cdr3_aa: CASSPTSGRTDTQYF
v_call: TRBV5-1
d_call: TRBD2

cdr3_aa: CASSSQREAYNEQFF
v_call: TRBV7-2
d_call: TRBD2

cdr3_aa: CASSFADSGNSPLHF
v_call: TRBV12-3/TRBV12-4
d_call: NA

cdr3_aa: CAISGGKVSNQPQHF
v_call: TRBV10-3
d_call: NA

cdr3_aa: CASSVGGAFTGELFF
v_call: TRBV9
d_call: NA

cdr3_aa: CSASGETRGNTQYF
v_call: TRBV20-1
d_call: NA

cdr3_aa: CASSSGQQGIGETQYF
v_call: TRBV5-1
d_call: NA

cdr3_aa: CASIAGGGTGELFF
v_call: TRBV6-2/TRBV6-3
d_call: TRBD1

cdr3_aa: CASSLISGGDTDTQYF
v_call: TRBV7-9
d_call: TRBD2

cdr3_aa: CASSFVSSGANVLTF
v_call: TRBV12-3/TRBV12-4
d_call: NA

cdr3_aa: CASRETGGLGQETQYF
v_call: TRBV11-2
d_call: TRBD1

cdr3_aa: CASSPRPRLATNEKLFF
v_call: TRBV5-1
d_call: NA

cdr3_aa: CASSEGQVYEQYF
v_call: TRBV2
d_call: NA

cdr3_aa: CASELGTSGPTDTQYF
v_call: TRBV5-1
d_call: TRBD2

cdr3_aa: CASSFPQGSGELFF
v_call: TRBV12-3/TRBV12-4
d_call: NA

cdr3_aa: CASSIRGGQETQYF
v_call: TRBV9
d_call: TRBD2

cdr3_aa: CAIRGQGGSNQPQHF
v_call: TRBV10-3
d_call: TRBD1

cdr3_aa: CASSLEAGGQPQHF
v_call: TRBV7-2
d_call: NA

cdr3_aa: CASSANRVYEQYF
v_call: TRBV7-2
d_call: NA

cdr3_aa: CASSLVGSGAHQETQYF
v_call: TRBV5-6
d_call: NA

cdr3_aa: CSALAPTSSGGLRETQYF
v_call: TRBV20-1
d_call: TRBD2

cdr3_aa: CASSHGSGNTIYF
v_call: TRBV5-6
d_call: NA

cdr3_aa: CASSQSHNTGELFF
v_call: TRBV11-2
d_call: NA

cdr3_aa: CASSLLAEEIRSIQYF
v_call: TRBV28
d_call: NA

cdr3_aa: CASSLAGSSGANVLTF
v_call: TRBV5-1
d_call: NA

cdr3_aa: CASSSRLPYEQYF
v_call: TRBV28
d_call: NA

cdr3_aa: CASSPGWGSGVSYNEQFF
v_call: TRBV6-1
d_call: TRBD2

cdr3_aa: CSAREGFQGGDNEQFF
v_call: TRBV20-1
d_call: NA

cdr3_aa: CASSPSGTRADEQFF
v_call: TRBV18
d_call: NA

cdr3_aa: CSVQFSSYNSPLHF
v_call: TRBV29-1
d_call: NA

cdr3_aa: CASSLEAGEQYF
v_call: TRBV11-3
d_call: NA

cdr3_aa: CASSLIGAGELFF
v_call: TRBV12-3/TRBV12-4
d_call: NA